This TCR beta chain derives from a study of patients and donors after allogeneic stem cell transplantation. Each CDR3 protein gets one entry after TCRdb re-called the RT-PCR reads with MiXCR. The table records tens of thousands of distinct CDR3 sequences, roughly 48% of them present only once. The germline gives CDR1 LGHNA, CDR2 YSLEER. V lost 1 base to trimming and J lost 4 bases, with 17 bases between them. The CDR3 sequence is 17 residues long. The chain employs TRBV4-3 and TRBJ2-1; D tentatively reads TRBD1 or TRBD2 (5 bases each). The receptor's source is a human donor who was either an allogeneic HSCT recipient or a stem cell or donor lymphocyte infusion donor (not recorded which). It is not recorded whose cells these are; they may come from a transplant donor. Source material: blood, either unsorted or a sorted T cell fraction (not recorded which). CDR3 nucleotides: TGCGCCAGCAGCCAAGTGAGCGGCAGGGACCTTTACAATGAGCAGTTCTTC. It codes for CASSQVSGRDLYNEQFF.